This entry is about one T cell receptor (beta chain). The sample belongs to a study of shared clonotypes between healthy human individuals. V was clipped by 6 bases and J by 11 bases, with 14 bases between them. The germline CDR1 and CDR2 sequences are SNHLY and FYNNEI. The CDR3 loop spans 13 amino acids. Here immunoSEQ multiplex PCR was the method, and the copy in TCRdb shows in-frame clones only, minus some. Among about 2.3 million clones listed, under 95% were seen once. Sequencing input: naive CD4+ T cells from PBMCs. Subset in this sample: CD45RA+ positively selected. This receptor was identified in a young man in good health. Some clones in this sample may be carry-over from other donors' samples. The V gene is TRBV2, the J gene TRBJ1-6; possibly TRBD1 for D (5 bases). The CDR3 bases are TGTGCCAGCAGACCCAGGGTTGAGACACCCCTCCACTTT. Residues: CASRPRVETPLHF.